These T cell receptor beta chains were read from a single sample in a study of control samples from healthy donors and cancer patients. Here immunoSEQ multiplex PCR was the method, and the copy in TCRdb shows in-frame clones only, minus some. The sample carries about 180,000 clones, 85% to 95% recorded once. Sequencing input: blood. The receptors here all came from a man aged 25-45 years in good health. Each CDR3 is given with its conserved first and last residue. Fields, in order: CDR3 DNA, CDR3 protein, D gene, V gene, J gene, clone size. D genes are given only for firm matches. A clone size is listed for some rows: how often the clone was seen (once, few, many), or a class if it is expanded.

CDR3nt: TGTGCCAGCAGCTCTCAAAGCACAGATACGCAGTATTTT
CDR3aa: CASSSQSTDTQYF
d_gene: NA
v_gene: TRBV5-4
j_gene: TRBJ2-3
abundance: NA

CDR3nt: TGTGCCACGGCGGACGGCCCTGAAGCTTTCTTT
CDR3aa: CATADGPEAFF
d_gene: NA
v_gene: TRBV19
j_gene: TRBJ1-1
abundance: NA

CDR3nt: TGTGCCAGCAAACAGGGGGTATATTCACCCCTCCACTTT
CDR3aa: CASKQGVYSPLHF
d_gene: TRBD1
v_gene: TRBV2
j_gene: TRBJ1-6
abundance: NA

CDR3nt: TGTGCCAGCAGTTCCCAGGAGGAGCGGGCCTATAGCAATCAGCCCCAGCATTTT
CDR3aa: CASSSQEERAYSNQPQHF
d_gene: NA
v_gene: TRBV7-6
j_gene: TRBJ1-5
abundance: NA

CDR3nt: TGTGCCAGCAGCCCTGGGGGAGCGGATACGCAGTATTTT
CDR3aa: CASSPGGADTQYF
d_gene: NA
v_gene: TRBV5-4
j_gene: TRBJ2-3
abundance: NA

CDR3nt: TGTGCCAGCACCCGGGAGGAAGGACAGTATGGCTACACCTTC
CDR3aa: CASTREEGQYGYTF
d_gene: NA
v_gene: TRBV2
j_gene: TRBJ1-2
abundance: NA

CDR3nt: TGTGCCAGCAGTGAAGTAGTAGCGGGGCCCTACGAGCAGTACTTC
CDR3aa: CASSEVVAGPYEQYF
d_gene: TRBD2
v_gene: TRBV6-1
j_gene: TRBJ2-7
abundance: NA

CDR3nt: TGTGCCAGCAATTCGCCAGGCACTGAAGCTTTCTTT
CDR3aa: CASNSPGTEAFF
d_gene: NA
v_gene: TRBV2
j_gene: TRBJ1-1
abundance: NA

CDR3nt: TGTGCCATCAGTGAGTCGCGGGGCAATCAGCCCCAGCATTTT
CDR3aa: CAISESRGNQPQHF
d_gene: NA
v_gene: TRBV10-3
j_gene: TRBJ1-5
abundance: NA

CDR3nt: TGCGCCAGCAGCCAGACCTCGTCCGACAGGGCAAACACTGAAGCTTTCTTT
CDR3aa: CASSQTSSDRANTEAFF
d_gene: TRBD1
v_gene: TRBV5-1
j_gene: TRBJ1-1
abundance: NA

CDR3nt: TGTGCCAGCAGTGAAGAACCAGGGATGTTAGGCTACACCTTC
CDR3aa: CASSEEPGMLGYTF
d_gene: NA
v_gene: TRBV6-1
j_gene: TRBJ1-2
abundance: NA

CDR3nt: TGTGCCAGCAGCCCAAACAGGACTAGCGGGAGAGCGAACACCGGGGAGCTGTTTTTT
CDR3aa: CASSPNRTSGRANTGELFF
d_gene: TRBD2
v_gene: TRBV5-4
j_gene: TRBJ2-2
abundance: NA

CDR3nt: TGTGCCAGCAGCTTAGTGGGGGCAGGGTATACGCAGTATTTT
CDR3aa: CASSLVGAGYTQYF
d_gene: NA
v_gene: TRBV7-2
j_gene: TRBJ2-3
abundance: NA

CDR3nt: TGCGCCAGCAGTGAGCGGACAGCACTGGAGCAGTACTTC
CDR3aa: CASSERTALEQYF
d_gene: NA
v_gene: TRBV10-1
j_gene: TRBJ2-7
abundance: NA

CDR3nt: TGTGCCAGCAGCTCCCTTTATCTATCAAGACAGGGCTCCCCGGGGCGGCAGTACTTC
CDR3aa: CASSSLYLSRQGSPGRQYF
d_gene: TRBD1
v_gene: TRBV28
j_gene: TRBJ2-7
abundance: NA

CDR3nt: TGTGCCTGGAGTGTATGGGCCGGACAGGGGGCTTCTTTCTTT
CDR3aa: CAWSVWAGQGASFF
d_gene: TRBD1
v_gene: TRBV30
j_gene: TRBJ1-1
abundance: NA

CDR3nt: TGTGCCACCAGCAGTGAGACAGGGTCCTACGAGCAGTACTTC
CDR3aa: CATSSETGSYEQYF
d_gene: TRBD1
v_gene: TRBV15
j_gene: TRBJ2-7
abundance: NA

CDR3nt: TGTGCCAGCAGTGCCAGGGGCAGCAATCAGCCCCAGCATTTT
CDR3aa: CASSARGSNQPQHF
d_gene: NA
v_gene: TRBV2
j_gene: TRBJ1-5
abundance: NA

CDR3nt: TGTGCCTGGAGTACAGGGGGCAGAACAGATACGCAGTATTTT
CDR3aa: CAWSTGGRTDTQYF
d_gene: TRBD1
v_gene: TRBV30
j_gene: TRBJ2-3
abundance: NA

CDR3nt: TGCGCCAGCAGCTTGTCGACAGAACATCGTTCACCCCTCCACTTT
CDR3aa: CASSLSTEHRSPLHF
d_gene: NA
v_gene: TRBV5-1
j_gene: TRBJ1-6
abundance: NA

CDR3nt: TGTGCCAGCAGCCTTCAGCGGGGGTTCTACGAGCAGTACTTC
CDR3aa: CASSLQRGFYEQYF
d_gene: TRBD2
v_gene: TRBV6-5
j_gene: TRBJ2-7
abundance: NA

CDR3nt: TGTGCCTGGGCTGAAAGGACAGAAGCTTTCTTT
CDR3aa: CAWAERTEAFF
d_gene: NA
v_gene: TRBV30
j_gene: TRBJ1-1
abundance: NA

CDR3nt: TGTGCCAGTAGTCTACAGGGATCTTATTCACCCCTCCACTTT
CDR3aa: CASSLQGSYSPLHF
d_gene: NA
v_gene: TRBV19
j_gene: TRBJ1-6
abundance: NA

CDR3nt: TGTGCCAGCAGCCTCAGGCCAAAGGGGGACACCGGGGAGCTGTTTTTT
CDR3aa: CASSLRPKGDTGELFF
d_gene: NA
v_gene: TRBV3-1/TRBV3-2
j_gene: TRBJ2-2
abundance: NA

CDR3nt: TGTGCCAGCAGCTTAGCCGGCGGGAAAGAGACCCAGTACTTC
CDR3aa: CASSLAGGKETQYF
d_gene: NA
v_gene: TRBV7-9
j_gene: TRBJ2-5
abundance: few

CDR3nt: TGTGCCAGCAGGAGAGACAGGCCCACTAATGAAAAACTGTTTTTT
CDR3aa: CASRRDRPTNEKLFF
d_gene: NA
v_gene: TRBV2
j_gene: TRBJ1-4
abundance: NA

CDR3nt: TGTGCCAGCAGCCCAACATCGGCCGGGGGTGGGGGGGAAGGGCAGTACTTC
CDR3aa: CASSPTSAGGGGEGQYF
d_gene: TRBD2
v_gene: TRBV7-2
j_gene: TRBJ2-7
abundance: NA

CDR3nt: TGTGCCAGCAGCCCCGACACTAGCGGGAGGGCTGGGGCCAACGTCCTGACTTTC
CDR3aa: CASSPDTSGRAGANVLTF
d_gene: TRBD2
v_gene: TRBV5-4
j_gene: TRBJ2-6
abundance: few

CDR3nt: TGTGCCAGCAGTGTGACAGCTGACAATCAGCCCCAGCATTTT
CDR3aa: CASSVTADNQPQHF
d_gene: NA
v_gene: TRBV2
j_gene: TRBJ1-5
abundance: NA

CDR3nt: TGTGCCAGCAGTCGCAGGACAGGGGGTGACACCGGGGAGCTGTTTTTT
CDR3aa: CASSRRTGGDTGELFF
d_gene: TRBD1
v_gene: TRBV5-8
j_gene: TRBJ2-2
abundance: NA

CDR3nt: TGTGCCAGTACATCAGGGATCGAGCCCCAGCATTTT
CDR3aa: CASTSGIEPQHF
d_gene: NA
v_gene: TRBV19
j_gene: TRBJ1-5
abundance: once

CDR3nt: TGTGCCAGCACCACCGGGACTAGCGACGCCGAGCAGTACTTC
CDR3aa: CASTTGTSDAEQYF
d_gene: TRBD2
v_gene: TRBV28
j_gene: TRBJ2-7
abundance: NA

CDR3nt: TGTGCCAGCAGTTCTACAGGGGGCGGACCCTACGAGCAGTACTTC
CDR3aa: CASSSTGGGPYEQYF
d_gene: TRBD1
v_gene: TRBV6-5
j_gene: TRBJ2-7
abundance: NA

CDR3nt: TGTGCCAGTAGAGCAGCGGGGGGAGCCACAGATACGCAGTATTTT
CDR3aa: CASRAAGGATDTQYF
d_gene: TRBD2
v_gene: TRBV19
j_gene: TRBJ2-3
abundance: NA

CDR3nt: TGTGCCAGTAGTATATTTTCGGCAGGGACTCAGCCCCAGCATTTT
CDR3aa: CASSIFSAGTQPQHF
d_gene: NA
v_gene: TRBV19
j_gene: TRBJ1-5
abundance: NA

CDR3nt: TGTGCCAGCGGCCAAAACTCTGCTTTCTTT
CDR3aa: CASGQNSAFF
d_gene: NA
v_gene: TRBV3-1/TRBV3-2
j_gene: TRBJ1-1
abundance: few

CDR3nt: TGTGCCAGCTGCGGGAGTGGTTCAGATACGCAGTATTTT
CDR3aa: CASCGSGSDTQYF
d_gene: TRBD2
v_gene: TRBV19
j_gene: TRBJ2-3
abundance: NA

CDR3nt: TGTGCCAGCACCCCGACGGTCGCTATAGGCTACACCTTC
CDR3aa: CASTPTVAIGYTF
d_gene: NA
v_gene: TRBV28
j_gene: TRBJ1-2
abundance: NA

CDR3nt: TGTGCCTGGAGAACAGGGGACGGTCAGCCCCAGCATTTT
CDR3aa: CAWRTGDGQPQHF
d_gene: TRBD1
v_gene: TRBV30
j_gene: TRBJ1-5
abundance: NA

CDR3nt: TGTGCCATCAGCGCCGGGACAGATTATGGCTACACCTTC
CDR3aa: CAISAGTDYGYTF
d_gene: TRBD1
v_gene: TRBV10-3
j_gene: TRBJ1-2
abundance: NA

CDR3nt: TGTGCCACCCAGGGCTCCTACAATGAGCAGTTCTTC
CDR3aa: CATQGSYNEQFF
d_gene: NA
v_gene: TRBV24-1
j_gene: TRBJ2-1
abundance: NA

CDR3nt: TGTGCCAGCAGTTCCGAAAAATTTGGGGGAAACACCATATATTTT
CDR3aa: CASSSEKFGGNTIYF
d_gene: NA
v_gene: TRBV28
j_gene: TRBJ1-3
abundance: NA

CDR3nt: TGTGCCAGCAGCAGGGGCAGGGGACCCGCTAACTATGGCTACACCTTC
CDR3aa: CASSRGRGPANYGYTF
d_gene: NA
v_gene: TRBV9
j_gene: TRBJ1-2
abundance: NA

CDR3nt: TGCGCCAGCAGCTTGGCATCCACCCCGAATGAAAAACTGTTTTTT
CDR3aa: CASSLASTPNEKLFF
d_gene: NA
v_gene: TRBV5-1
j_gene: TRBJ1-4
abundance: once

CDR3nt: TGCGCCAGCAGCTTAGGGACAGGCACTGAGCAGTTCTTC
CDR3aa: CASSLGTGTEQFF
d_gene: TRBD1
v_gene: TRBV5-1
j_gene: TRBJ2-1
abundance: once

CDR3nt: TGTGCCACCAGTGATCTCAGGTTAGGGAACACCGGGGAGCTGTTTTTT
CDR3aa: CATSDLRLGNTGELFF
d_gene: NA
v_gene: TRBV24-1
j_gene: TRBJ2-2
abundance: once

CDR3nt: TGTGCCAGCAGCTTAGTACAGCTTTACAATGAGCAGTTCTTC
CDR3aa: CASSLVQLYNEQFF
d_gene: NA
v_gene: TRBV7-9
j_gene: TRBJ2-1
abundance: once

CDR3nt: TGTGCCAGCAGTTCCCCGTGGGGCGGGAGGAAGGATACGCAGTATTTT
CDR3aa: CASSSPWGGRKDTQYF
d_gene: TRBD2
v_gene: TRBV27
j_gene: TRBJ2-3
abundance: NA

CDR3nt: TGTGCCAGCAGCTTAGTGGGGGGAGGGCGATACAATGAGCAGTTCTTC
CDR3aa: CASSLVGGGRYNEQFF
d_gene: TRBD2
v_gene: TRBV11-2
j_gene: TRBJ2-1
abundance: NA

CDR3nt: TGTGCCAGCAGCCATTTAAGTACAGGGTTCTCTGGAAACACCATATATTTT
CDR3aa: CASSHLSTGFSGNTIYF
d_gene: NA
v_gene: TRBV3-1/TRBV3-2
j_gene: TRBJ1-3
abundance: once

CDR3nt: TGTGCCAGTAGTACCTGGGGGAGCACCGGGGAGCTGTTTTTT
CDR3aa: CASSTWGSTGELFF
d_gene: NA
v_gene: TRBV19
j_gene: TRBJ2-2
abundance: once

CDR3nt: TGTGCCATCAGCCACCAGGGGGGGAGAACTGAAGCTTTCTTT
CDR3aa: CAISHQGGRTEAFF
d_gene: TRBD1
v_gene: TRBV10-3
j_gene: TRBJ1-1
abundance: NA

CDR3nt: TGCAGCGTTGGGACAGGGGTCCCCGGGGAGCTGTTTTTT
CDR3aa: CSVGTGVPGELFF
d_gene: TRBD1
v_gene: TRBV29-1
j_gene: TRBJ2-2
abundance: NA

CDR3nt: TGTGCCAGCAGACAGGGGCGGGATGGCTACACCTTC
CDR3aa: CASRQGRDGYTF
d_gene: TRBD1
v_gene: TRBV28
j_gene: TRBJ1-2
abundance: NA

CDR3nt: TGTGCCAGCAGTTCTCCACCCGGGACAGGGGTGTACGAGCAGTACTTC
CDR3aa: CASSSPPGTGVYEQYF
d_gene: TRBD1
v_gene: TRBV27
j_gene: TRBJ2-7
abundance: once

CDR3nt: TGTGCCAGCAAGAAGGGGAACACGGAGACCCAGTACTTC
CDR3aa: CASKKGNTETQYF
d_gene: NA
v_gene: TRBV25-1
j_gene: TRBJ2-5
abundance: few

CDR3nt: TGTGCCAGCAGCCAGATCAGGGGAGTGGGCAATCAGCCCCAGCATTTT
CDR3aa: CASSQIRGVGNQPQHF
d_gene: NA
v_gene: TRBV7-8
j_gene: TRBJ1-5
abundance: NA